This record concerns one T cell receptor beta chain sequence. The CDR3 covers 17 residues. Germline V CDR1 and CDR2: SGHAT, FQNNGV. Trimming removed 6 bases from V and 6 bases from J; junction bases left unmatched: 16. The record originates from a study of blood T cell repertoires in COVID-19. In the study's own analysis: How many nucleated cells were present was estimated from reference gene primer amplification. Only in-frame clones appear in the TCRdb table, and some are missing; sequencing was by immunoSEQ multiplex PCR. From that table come the V and J calls and clone size; the DNA was used to work out D and trimming. Among 300,000 to 400,000 clones listed, about 86% were seen once.

Material for sequencing was PBMCs or T cells enriched from blood (not recorded which). The TCR originated in a woman aged 35 to 49 with acute COVID-19. This sequence joins TRBV11-2 and TRBJ2-1, with 8 bases aligning to TRBD2. The CDR3 sequence: CASSQILQRESSNEQFF. The CDR3 bases are TGTGCCAGCAGTCAAATATTACAGCGGGAGAGTAGCAATGAGCAGTTCTTC. Full variable domain (outside the CDR3, taken from reference TRBV11-2 and TRBJ2-1): EAGVAQSPRYKIIEKRQSVAFWCNPISGHATLYWYQQILGQGPKLLIQFQNNGVVDDSQLPKDRFSAERLKGVDSTLKIQPAKLEDSAVYLCASSQILQRESSNEQFFGPGTRLTVL.